Listed below are T cell receptor beta chains from one sample, sequenced in a study of T cell responses to AZD1222 COVID-19 vaccine. The table came from immunoSEQ multiplex PCR; TCRdb's copy has only in-frame clones and leaves some out. Among about 120,000 clones, about 87% were seen once, and the ten largest hold more than 9%. The specimen was peripheral blood, collected on day 0 of AZD1222 vaccination. All receptors come from an adult in good health. Both conserved end residues are part of each CDR3. D genes are given only for firm matches. Clone size is stated in some rows and not others, as once, few, many or a class when expanded.

TRBJ2-1 | . | TRBV4-1 | TRBD2 | TGCGCCAGCAGCCATGAGACTAGCGGGGCATACAATGAGCAGTTCTTC | CASSHETSGAYNEQFF
TRBJ1-2 | . | TRBV11-2 | TRBD1 | TGTGCCAGCAGCTTTCCGACAGGGTTATATGGCTACACCTTC | CASSFPTGLYGYTF
TRBJ2-7 | . | TRBV5-4 | TRBD1 | TGTGCCAGCAGCCGTGCGGCAGGGGGCACCTACGAGCAGTACTTC | CASSRAAGGTYEQYF
TRBJ2-7 | . | TRBV10-3 | . | TGTGCCATCAGTGCAGGGGATAGCGCCTACGAGCAGTACTTC | CAISAGDSAYEQYF
TRBJ1-1 | . | TRBV18 | . | TGTGCCAGCTCACCGAGGCGGGACGGCACTGAAGCTTTCTTT | CASSPRRDGTEAFF
TRBJ1-2 | . | TRBV2 | TRBD1 | TGTGCCAGCAGTGAGGGACAGGGGAAGACCTATGGCTACACCTTC | CASSEGQGKTYGYTF
TRBJ1-1 | . | TRBV7-6 | TRBD1 | TGTGCCAGCAGGGCCGGGACAGGGGGCAACACTGAAGCTTTCTTT | CASRAGTGGNTEAFF
TRBJ1-6 | . | TRBV2 | . | TGTGCCAGCAGGACCAGGGAAGGGGCCAATTCACCCCTCCACTTT | CASRTREGANSPLHF
TRBJ1-4 | . | TRBV6-2/TRBV6-3 | . | TGTGCCAGCAGTTACGGGGACCCGGGTTCAACTAATGAAAAACTGTTTTTT | CASSYGDPGSTNEKLFF
TRBJ2-7 | . | TRBV2 | . | TGTGCCAGCAGAGAACAGGGAGTTTCGTACGAGCAGTACTTC | CASREQGVSYEQYF
TRBJ1-2 | . | TRBV28 | . | TGTGCCAGCATGCCGAGGCCCCGGCCGCTTGGCTACACCTTC | CASMPRPRPLGYTF
TRBJ2-5 | . | TRBV15 | TRBD1 | TGTGCCACCAGCCCCTATGGGACAGGGTGGGGAGAGACCCAGTACTTC | CATSPYGTGWGETQYF
TRBJ2-1 | . | TRBV19 | TRBD1 | TGTGCCAGTAGTATCGGGACAGGGTGGAATGAGCAGTTCTTC | CASSIGTGWNEQFF
TRBJ2-5 | . | TRBV19 | . | TGTGCCAGTAGTAGCGATAACCTTTGGGAGACCCAGTACTTC | CASSSDNLWETQYF
TRBJ1-6 | . | TRBV27 | . | TGTGCCAGCAGTTTATCCTGGACTTATAATTCACCCCTCCACTTT | CASSLSWTYNSPLHF
TRBJ2-7 | once | TRBV11-3 | TRBD1 | TGTGCCAGCAGCTTGGGACAGGGGGCGGCCTACGAGCAGTACTTC | CASSLGQGAAYEQYF
TRBJ1-1 | once | TRBV6-1 | . | TGTGCCAGCAGTTATGCCGCTCTCGAAGCTTTCTTT | CASSYAALEAFF
TRBJ2-7 | . | TRBV6-5 | TRBD2 | TGTGCCAGCAGTTGGGGGACTAGCGGGATTAGGAACGAGCAGTACTTC | CASSWGTSGIRNEQYF